One T cell receptor beta chain is described in this entry. Its antigen is still unknown. The data were taken from a study of T cell responses to AZD1222 COVID-19 vaccine. Study-level points and caveats: Researchers took repertoire samples only after the peak T cell response had come. Clonal diversity was possibly underestimated, and the donors were mostly white British, with more females.

CDR1 is SGHRS, CDR2 YFSETQ, per germline. The CDR3 extends over 15 amino acids. Trimming took 0 bases from V and 4 from J, leaving 13 bases between them. Using immunoSEQ multiplex PCR, the repertoire was profiled, and TCRdb retains in-frame clones only, with some absent. The sample shows 89,000 or so clones, 85% to 95% of them seen only once. This TCR derives from an adult who received the AZD1222 COVID-19 vaccine. The gene calls are TRBV5-1 and TRBJ2-5; D may be TRBD2 (6 bases). Sequences were derived from peripheral blood, sampled 28 days after the second AZD1222 dose. CDR3 loop: CASSLAVSGPETQYF. The CDR3 DNA reads as TGCGCCAGCAGCTTGGCCGTTAGCGGTCCAGAGACCCAGTACTTC. Using reference TRBV5-1 and TRBJ2-5 for the parts outside the CDR3, the full variable domain is KAGVTQTPRYLIKTRGQQVTLSCSPISGHRSVSWYQQTPGQGLQFLFEYFSETQRNKGNFPGRFSGRQFSNSRSEMNVSTLELGDSALYLCASSLAVSGPETQYFGPGTRLLVL.